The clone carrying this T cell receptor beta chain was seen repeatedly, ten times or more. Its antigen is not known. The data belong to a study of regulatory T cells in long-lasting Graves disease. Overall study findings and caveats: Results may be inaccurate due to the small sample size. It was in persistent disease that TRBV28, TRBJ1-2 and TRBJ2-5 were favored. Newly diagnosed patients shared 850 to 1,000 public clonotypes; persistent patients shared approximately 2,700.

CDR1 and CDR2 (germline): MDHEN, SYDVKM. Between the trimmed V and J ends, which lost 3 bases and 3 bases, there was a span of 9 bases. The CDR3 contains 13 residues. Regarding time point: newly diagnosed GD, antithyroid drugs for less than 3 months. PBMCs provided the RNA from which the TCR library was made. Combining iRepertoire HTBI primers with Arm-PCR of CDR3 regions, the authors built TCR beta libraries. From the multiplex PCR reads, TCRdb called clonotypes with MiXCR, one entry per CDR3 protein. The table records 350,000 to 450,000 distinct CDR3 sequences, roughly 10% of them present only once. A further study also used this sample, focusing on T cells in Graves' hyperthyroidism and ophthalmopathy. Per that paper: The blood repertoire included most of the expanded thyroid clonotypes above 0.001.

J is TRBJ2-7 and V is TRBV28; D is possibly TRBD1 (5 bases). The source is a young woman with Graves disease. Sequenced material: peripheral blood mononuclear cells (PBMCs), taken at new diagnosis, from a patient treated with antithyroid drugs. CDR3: CASSFPGRYEQYF. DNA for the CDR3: TGTGCCAGCAGTTTCCCAGGGCGCTACGAGCAGTACTTC.